This is a list of T cell receptor beta chains from one sample in a study of CD8+ T cells in alopecia areata. Generated by immunoSEQ multiplex PCR, the TCRdb table keeps only in-frame clones and is missing some. The sample yields about 190,000 clones, roughly three fifths seen once. This specimen was CD4+ T cells sorted from blood, taken at week 4, from a patient treated with tofacitinib. All receptors come from a human donor with alopecia areata. Both conserved end residues are part of each CDR3. A D gene is named only where the DNA matches it firmly. Clone size is shown for a subset of rows, as once, few, many or a class of expanded clone.

clone size: .
V gene: TRBV30
J gene: TRBJ2-3
D gene: .
CDR3 protein: CAWMGGISMDTQYF
CDR3 DNA: TGTGCCTGGATGGGCGGGATTTCTATGGATACGCAGTATTTT

clone size: .
V gene: TRBV2
J gene: TRBJ2-5
D gene: .
CDR3 protein: CASSVPGGVKETQYF
CDR3 DNA: TGTGCCAGCAGTGTTCCTGGCGGGGTCAAAGAGACCCAGTACTTC

clone size: .
V gene: TRBV2
J gene: TRBJ2-7
D gene: .
CDR3 protein: CASSAEYF
CDR3 DNA: TGTGCCAGCAGCGCCGAGTACTTC

clone size: .
V gene: TRBV5-4
J gene: TRBJ1-2
D gene: .
CDR3 protein: CASSPDPRRSEDGYTF
CDR3 DNA: TGTGCCAGCAGCCCAGATCCCAGAAGGAGCGAGGATGGCTACACCTTC

clone size: once
V gene: TRBV6-5
J gene: TRBJ2-6
D gene: TRBD2
CDR3 protein: CASGSGKSGANVLTF
CDR3 DNA: TGTGCCAGCGGTAGCGGGAAGTCCGGGGCCAACGTCCTGACTTTC

clone size: .
V gene: TRBV30
J gene: TRBJ1-2
D gene: TRBD1
CDR3 protein: CAWRTRTGNYGYTF
CDR3 DNA: TGTGCCTGGAGGACCCGGACAGGGAACTATGGCTACACCTTC

clone size: .
V gene: TRBV5-1
J gene: TRBJ2-5
D gene: TRBD2
CDR3 protein: CASSPTSGQETQYF
CDR3 DNA: TGCGCCAGCAGCCCAACTAGCGGCCAAGAGACCCAGTACTTC

clone size: .
V gene: TRBV27
J gene: TRBJ2-3
D gene: TRBD2
CDR3 protein: CASSLGLAGGLADTQYF
CDR3 DNA: TGTGCCAGCAGTTTAGGGCTAGCGGGAGGGCTGGCAGATACGCAGTATTTT

clone size: .
V gene: TRBV15
J gene: TRBJ2-7
D gene: .
CDR3 protein: CATSRETFGEQYF
CDR3 DNA: TGTGCCACCAGCAGAGAAACATTTGGCGAGCAGTACTTC

clone size: .
V gene: TRBV5-6
J gene: TRBJ1-5
D gene: TRBD1
CDR3 protein: CASSLTTGDQPQHF
CDR3 DNA: TGTGCCAGCAGCTTGACGACAGGGGATCAGCCCCAGCATTTT

clone size: .
V gene: TRBV29-1
J gene: TRBJ2-5
D gene: TRBD1
CDR3 protein: CSAGTGGGETQYF
CDR3 DNA: TGCAGCGCTGGGACAGGGGGAGGAGAGACCCAGTACTTC

clone size: .
V gene: TRBV9
J gene: TRBJ2-7
D gene: .
CDR3 protein: CASSVDHAGEQYF
CDR3 DNA: TGTGCCAGCAGCGTAGATCATGCGGGAGAGCAGTACTTC

clone size: .
V gene: TRBV7-7
J gene: TRBJ2-5
D gene: .
CDR3 protein: CASSPGPGSSETQYF
CDR3 DNA: TGTGCTAGCAGTCCCGGCCCAGGGAGTTCGGAGACCCAGTACTTC

clone size: .
V gene: TRBV25-1
J gene: TRBJ2-7
D gene: .
CDR3 protein: CASSGPGEQYF
CDR3 DNA: TGTGCCAGTTCCGGGCCGGGAGAGCAGTACTTC

clone size: few
V gene: TRBV4-2
J gene: TRBJ2-6
D gene: TRBD2
CDR3 protein: CASSLRLAALLGGANVLTF
CDR3 DNA: TGTGCCAGCAGCCTACGACTAGCGGCGCTTCTTGGCGGGGCCAACGTCCTGACTTTC

clone size: few
V gene: TRBV5-1
J gene: TRBJ1-2
D gene: .
CDR3 protein: CASSLEGRGYGYTF
CDR3 DNA: TGCGCCAGCAGCTTGGAGGGCAGGGGATATGGCTACACCTTC

clone size: .
V gene: TRBV23-1
J gene: TRBJ2-6
D gene: TRBD1
CDR3 protein: CASRGKTGAHSGANVLTF
CDR3 DNA: TGCGCCAGCAGAGGAAAGACAGGGGCCCACTCTGGGGCCAACGTCCTGACTTTC

clone size: .
V gene: TRBV29-1
J gene: TRBJ1-5
D gene: .
CDR3 protein: CSVSTGSGNQPQHF
CDR3 DNA: TGCAGCGTTTCCACAGGGAGTGGGAATCAGCCCCAGCATTTT

clone size: .
V gene: TRBV25-1
J gene: TRBJ1-1
D gene: .
CDR3 protein: CASSELGIGTEAFF
CDR3 DNA: TGTGCCAGCAGTGAATTGGGGATAGGCACTGAAGCTTTCTTT

clone size: .
V gene: TRBV29-1
J gene: TRBJ2-2
D gene: .
CDR3 protein: CSVVGREDTGELFF
CDR3 DNA: TGCAGCGTTGTTGGCAGGGAGGACACCGGGGAGCTGTTTTTT

clone size: .
V gene: TRBV30
J gene: TRBJ2-7
D gene: .
CDR3 protein: CAWSVPPYEQYF
CDR3 DNA: TGTGCCTGGAGTGTACCCCCCTACGAGCAGTACTTC

clone size: .
V gene: TRBV9
J gene: TRBJ2-1
D gene: .
CDR3 protein: CASSVGGTSYNEQFF
CDR3 DNA: TGTGCCAGCAGCGTAGGTGGTACAAGTTACAATGAGCAGTTCTTC

clone size: few
V gene: TRBV29-1
J gene: TRBJ2-1
D gene: .
CDR3 protein: CSVEVTYNEQFF
CDR3 DNA: TGCAGCGTTGAAGTAACGTACAATGAGCAGTTCTTC

clone size: .
V gene: TRBV29-1
J gene: TRBJ2-7
D gene: .
CDR3 protein: CSVVGSGEQYF
CDR3 DNA: TGCAGCGTTGTAGGTTCGGGCGAGCAGTACTTC